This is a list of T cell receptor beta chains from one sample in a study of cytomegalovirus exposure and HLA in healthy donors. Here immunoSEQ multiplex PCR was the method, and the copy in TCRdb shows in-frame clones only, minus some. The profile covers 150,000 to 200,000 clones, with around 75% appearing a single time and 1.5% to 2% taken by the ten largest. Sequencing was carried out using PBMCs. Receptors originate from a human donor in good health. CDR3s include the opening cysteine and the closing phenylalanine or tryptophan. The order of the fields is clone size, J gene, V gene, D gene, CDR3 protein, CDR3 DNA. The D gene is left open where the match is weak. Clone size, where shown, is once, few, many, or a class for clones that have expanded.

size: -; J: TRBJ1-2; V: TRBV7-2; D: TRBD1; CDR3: CASSKPAGTGGDSSYGYTF; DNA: TGTGCCAGCAGCAAACCTGCCGGGACAGGGGGCGACAGTAGCTATGGCTACACCTTC
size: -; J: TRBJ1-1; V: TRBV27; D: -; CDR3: CASSWRSGTEAFF; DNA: TGTGCCAGCAGTTGGCGGTCGGGCACTGAAGCTTTCTTT
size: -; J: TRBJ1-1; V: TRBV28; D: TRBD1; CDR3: CASTLDRMGPEAFF; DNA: TGTGCCAGCACCCTGGACAGGATGGGCCCTGAAGCTTTCTTT
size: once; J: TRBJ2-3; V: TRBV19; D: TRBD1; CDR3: CASSIVGTGSNTQYF; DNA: TGTGCCAGTAGTATAGTCGGGACAGGGTCGAATACGCAGTATTTT
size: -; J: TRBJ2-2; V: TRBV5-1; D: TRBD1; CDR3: CASSFFSGTGGTGELFF; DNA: TGCGCCAGCAGCTTTTTCTCCGGGACAGGGGGGACCGGGGAGCTGTTTTTT
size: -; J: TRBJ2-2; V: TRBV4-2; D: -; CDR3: CASSQETTPNGELFF; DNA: TGTGCCAGCAGCCAAGAGACAACCCCGAACGGGGAGCTGTTTTTT
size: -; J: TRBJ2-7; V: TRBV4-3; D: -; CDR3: CASSQVEGGSYEQYF; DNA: TGCGCCAGCAGCCAAGTTGAGGGAGGATCCTACGAGCAGTACTTC
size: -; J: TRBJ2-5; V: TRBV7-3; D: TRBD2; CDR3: CASSTGTSVETQYF; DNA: TGTGCCAGCAGCACCGGGACTAGCGTTGAGACCCAGTACTTC
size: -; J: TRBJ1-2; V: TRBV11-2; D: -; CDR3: CASSQRGAWTEGYTF; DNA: TGTGCCAGCAGCCAACGGGGAGCCTGGACGGAGGGCTACACCTTC
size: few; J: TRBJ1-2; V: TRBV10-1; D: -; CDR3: CASSETGRDGYTF; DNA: TGCGCCAGCAGTGAGACCGGGAGAGATGGCTACACCTTC
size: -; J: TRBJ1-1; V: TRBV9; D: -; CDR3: CASSVGSRGNTEAFF; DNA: TGTGCCAGCAGCGTAGGCTCTCGGGGGAACACTGAAGCTTTCTTT
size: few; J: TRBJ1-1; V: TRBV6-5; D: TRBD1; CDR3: CASSFATGNEAFF; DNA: TGTGCCAGCAGTTTCGCGACAGGGAATGAAGCTTTCTTT
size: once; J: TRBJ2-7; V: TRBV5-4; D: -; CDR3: CASSLRQGYEQYF; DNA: TGTGCCAGCAGCTTGCGTCAGGGCTACGAGCAGTACTTC
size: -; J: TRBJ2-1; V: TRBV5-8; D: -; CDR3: CASSLAPSYNEQFF; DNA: TGTGCCAGCAGCTTAGCTCCCTCCTACAATGAGCAGTTCTTC
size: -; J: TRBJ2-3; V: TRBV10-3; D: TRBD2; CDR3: CAIRQRTSGGGSTDTQYF; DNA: TGTGCCATCAGACAACGGACTAGCGGGGGGGGAAGCACAGATACGCAGTATTTT
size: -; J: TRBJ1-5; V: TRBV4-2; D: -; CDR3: CASSHSRERGQPQHF; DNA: TGTGCCAGCAGCCACAGCCGGGAGAGGGGCCAGCCCCAGCATTTT
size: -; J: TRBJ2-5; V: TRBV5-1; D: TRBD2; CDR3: CASSLELAGEETQYF; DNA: TGCGCCAGCAGCTTGGAACTAGCGGGGGAAGAGACCCAGTACTTC
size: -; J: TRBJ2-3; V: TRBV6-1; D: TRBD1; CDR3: CASSVGQGPPSVYTDTQYF; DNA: TGTGCCAGCAGTGTTGGACAGGGCCCCCCTAGCGTATATACAGATACGCAGTATTTT
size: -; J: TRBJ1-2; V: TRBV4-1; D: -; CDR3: CASSQAGQSTYGYTF; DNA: TGCGCCAGCAGCCAAGCAGGACAGTCTACCTATGGCTACACCTTC
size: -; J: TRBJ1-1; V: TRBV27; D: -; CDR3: CASSLYPGGEAFF; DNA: TGTGCCAGCAGTTTATATCCGGGGGGTGAAGCTTTCTTT
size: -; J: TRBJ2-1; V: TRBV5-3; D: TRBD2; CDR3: CARSLKTGASGGNEQFF; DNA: TGTGCCAGAAGCTTAAAAACTGGGGCTAGCGGGGGGAATGAGCAGTTCTTC
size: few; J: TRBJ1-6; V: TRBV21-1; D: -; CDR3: CASSPLRVHF; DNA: TGTGCCAGCAGCCCCCTACGCGTCCACTTT
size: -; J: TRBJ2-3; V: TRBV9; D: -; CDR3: CASSVKGAKDTQYF; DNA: TGTGCCAGCAGCGTAAAAGGGGCGAAAGATACGCAGTATTTT
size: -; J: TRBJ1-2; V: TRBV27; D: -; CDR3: CASSPTGGNYGYTF; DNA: TGTGCCAGCAGTCCGACAGGAGGCAACTATGGCTACACCTTC
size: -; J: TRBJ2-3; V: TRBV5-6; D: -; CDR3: CASSLEQITDTQYF; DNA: TGTGCCAGCAGCTTGGAACAGATCACAGATACGCAGTATTTT
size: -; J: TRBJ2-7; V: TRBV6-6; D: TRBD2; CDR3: CASSYETSGYEQYF; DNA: TGTGCCAGCAGTTATGAGACTAGCGGCTACGAGCAGTACTTC
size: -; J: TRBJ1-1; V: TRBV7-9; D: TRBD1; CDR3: CASSTGGAEAFF; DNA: TGTGCCAGCAGCACAGGGGGGGCTGAAGCTTTCTTT
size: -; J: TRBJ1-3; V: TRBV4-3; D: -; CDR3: CASSQADSSGNTIYF; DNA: TGCGCCAGCAGCCAAGCTGACAGCTCTGGAAACACCATATATTTT
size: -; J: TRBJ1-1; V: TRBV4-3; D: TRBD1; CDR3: CASRYGQGDTEAFF; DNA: TGCGCCAGCAGATATGGACAGGGCGACACTGAAGCTTTCTTT
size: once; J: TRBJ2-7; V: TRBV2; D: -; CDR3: CASSVGQGLTSYEQYF; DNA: TGTGCCAGCAGTGTCGGGCAGGGACTTACCTCCTACGAGCAGTACTTC
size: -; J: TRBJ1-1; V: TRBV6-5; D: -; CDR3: CASSYRSGVNTEAFF; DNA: TGTGCCAGCAGTTATCGATCAGGGGTAAACACTGAAGCTTTCTTT
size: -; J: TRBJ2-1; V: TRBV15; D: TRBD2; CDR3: CATSRTSGGTYNEQFF; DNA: TGTGCCACCTCTCGGACTAGCGGGGGGACTTACAATGAGCAGTTCTTC
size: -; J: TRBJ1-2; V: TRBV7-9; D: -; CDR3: CASSLIPDYGYTF; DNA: TGTGCCAGCAGCTTAATTCCCGACTATGGCTACACCTTC
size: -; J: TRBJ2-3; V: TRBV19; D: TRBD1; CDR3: CASSEGQGGSTDTQYF; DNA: TGTGCCAGTAGTGAGGGACAGGGGGGGAGCACAGATACGCAGTATTTT
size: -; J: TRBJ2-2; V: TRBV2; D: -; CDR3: CASKRAPNTGELFF; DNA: TGTGCCAGCAAGAGGGCTCCGAACACCGGGGAGCTGTTTTTT
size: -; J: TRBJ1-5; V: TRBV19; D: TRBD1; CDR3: CASSIEDRRNQPQHF; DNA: TGTGCCAGTAGTATCGAGGACAGGCGCAATCAGCCCCAGCATTTT
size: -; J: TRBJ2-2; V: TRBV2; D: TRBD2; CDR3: CASSRTSGGVTGELFF; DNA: TGTGCCAGCAGCCGGACTAGCGGGGGGGTGACCGGGGAGCTGTTTTTT
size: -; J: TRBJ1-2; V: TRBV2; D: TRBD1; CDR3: CASREDRPMGGYTF; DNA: TGTGCCAGCAGAGAGGACAGGCCTATGGGTGGCTACACCTTC
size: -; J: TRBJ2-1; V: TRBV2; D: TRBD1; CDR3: CASSLGQGLQEQFF; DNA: TGTGCCAGCAGTCTGGGACAGGGGCTGCAAGAGCAGTTCTTC
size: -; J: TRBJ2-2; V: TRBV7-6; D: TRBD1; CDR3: CASSLRQGATGELFF; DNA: TGTGCCAGCAGCTTAAGACAGGGGGCAACCGGGGAGCTGTTTTTT
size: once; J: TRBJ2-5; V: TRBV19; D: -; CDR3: CASSSVSQETQYF; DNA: TGTGCCAGTAGTAGCGTAAGCCAAGAGACCCAGTACTTC
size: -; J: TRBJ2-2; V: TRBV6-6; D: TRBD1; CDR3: CASRRDREFGELFF; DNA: TGTGCCAGCAGACGCGACAGGGAGTTCGGGGAGCTGTTTTTT
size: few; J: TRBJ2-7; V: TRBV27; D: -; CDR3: CASSLSVPRTYEQYF; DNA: TGTGCCAGCAGTTTATCGGTTCCCAGAACCTACGAGCAGTACTTC
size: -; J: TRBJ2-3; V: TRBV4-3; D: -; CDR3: CASSQDKQARDTQYF; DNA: TGCGCCAGCAGCCAAGACAAGCAAGCTAGGGATACGCAGTATTTT
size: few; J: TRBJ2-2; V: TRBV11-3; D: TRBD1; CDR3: CASSLRTGGSGELFF; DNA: TGTGCCAGCAGCTTAAGGACAGGGGGCTCCGGGGAGCTGTTTTTT
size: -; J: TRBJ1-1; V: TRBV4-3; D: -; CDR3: CASICSGYLEMNTEAFF; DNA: TGCGCCAGCATCTGCAGTGGCTACCTAGAGATGAACACTGAAGCTTTCTTT
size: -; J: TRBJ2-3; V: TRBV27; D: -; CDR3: CASTRGSTDTQYF; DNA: TGTGCCAGCACCCGGGGGAGCACAGATACGCAGTATTTT
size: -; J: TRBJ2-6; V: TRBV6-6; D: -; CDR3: CASSPRRGSGANVLTF; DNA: TGTGCCAGCAGCCCGCGAAGGGGATCTGGGGCCAACGTCCTGACTTTC
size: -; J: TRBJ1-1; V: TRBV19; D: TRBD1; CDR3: CASSRGQVLMNTEAFF; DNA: TGTGCCAGTAGTAGAGGACAGGTATTGATGAACACTGAAGCTTTCTTT
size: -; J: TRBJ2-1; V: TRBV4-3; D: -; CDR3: CASSQDVSPDNEQFF; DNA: TGCGCCAGCAGCCAAGATGTGTCACCAGACAATGAGCAGTTCTTC
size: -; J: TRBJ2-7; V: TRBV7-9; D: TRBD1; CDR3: CASSRGQGKINYEQYF; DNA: TGTGCCAGCAGCCGGGGACAGGGAAAAATTAACTACGAGCAGTACTTC
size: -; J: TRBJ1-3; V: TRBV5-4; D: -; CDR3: CASSLRGDGNTIYF; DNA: TGTGCCAGCAGTCTTCGGGGAGATGGAAACACCATATATTTT
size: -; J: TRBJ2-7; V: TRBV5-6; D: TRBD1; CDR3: CASNRDRTYEQYF; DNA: TGTGCCAGCAACCGGGACAGGACCTACGAGCAGTACTTC
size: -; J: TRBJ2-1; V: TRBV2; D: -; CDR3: CASRTIGGPGGDEQFF; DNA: TGTGCCAGCAGGACTATCGGGGGGCCCGGAGGGGATGAGCAGTTCTTC
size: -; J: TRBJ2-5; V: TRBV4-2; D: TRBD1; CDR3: CASSQGDRDQETQYF; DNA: TGTGCCAGCAGCCAAGGCGACAGGGACCAAGAGACCCAGTACTTC
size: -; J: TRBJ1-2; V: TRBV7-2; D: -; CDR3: CASSSPNRGRTYGYTF; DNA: TGTGCCAGCAGCTCCCCTAACCGCGGGAGGACCTATGGCTACACCTTC
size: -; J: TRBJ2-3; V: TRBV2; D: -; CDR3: CASTGVGIYAIRDTQYF; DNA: TGTGCCAGCACCGGAGTCGGTATCTACGCTATCAGAGATACGCAGTATTTT
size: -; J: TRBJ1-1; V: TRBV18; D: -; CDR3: CASSPQGGGTEAFF; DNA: TGTGCCAGCTCACCTCAAGGCGGGGGCACTGAAGCTTTCTTT
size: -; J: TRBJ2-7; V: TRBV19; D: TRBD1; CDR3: CASSIQGAYEQYF; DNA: TGTGCCAGTAGTATACAGGGGGCTTACGAGCAGTACTTC
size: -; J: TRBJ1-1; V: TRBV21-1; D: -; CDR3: CASSKKGTGRTEAFF; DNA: TGTGCCAGCAGCAAAAAAGGGACAGGGCGCACTGAAGCTTTCTTT